These 29 T cell receptor beta chains were sequenced from one sample in a study of shared clonotypes between healthy human individuals. Profiled with immunoSEQ multiplex PCR; TCRdb holds only in-frame clones, not every one. In the table there are 2,500,000 or so clones, less than 95% of which are singletons. Sequenced material: naive CD4+ T cells from PBMCs. Subset meaning: CD45RA+ positively selected. The receptors were gathered from a man in his late teens or twenties in good health. Some clones in this sample may be carry-over from other donors' samples.

On this clone: Other DNA sequences within the sample encode an identical CDR3. The V call is TRBV6-5, the J call TRBJ1-5; D not resolved. The CDR3 loop spans 15 amino acids. Germline V gene sequence: CDR1 MNHEY, CDR2 SVGAGI. The germline V and J ends were trimmed by 6 bases and 4 bases, with 16 bases remaining between them. The CDR3 here is CASSRTGVGNQPQHF. CDR3 DNA: TGTGCCAGCAGCCGGACTGGTGTGGGGAATCAGCCCCAGCATTTT.

The DNA of the CDR3 is TGTGCCAGCAGCTTGGGTCTAGCGGTCCCCCAAGAGACCCAGTACTTC. It encodes CASSLGLAVPQETQYF. V gene TRBV5-4 combines with J gene TRBJ2-5; 7 bases agree with TRBD2. V shed 0 bases and J 1 base; nucleotides not matched to a gene: 6. CDR3 length: 16 amino acids. Germline V gene sequence: CDR1 SGHNT, CDR2 YYREEE (reference sequence).

The rearrangement uses TRBV7-2 and TRBJ2-1; TRBD2 matches 12 bases. CDR1 is SGHTA and CDR2 is FQGNSA in the germline V gene. Germline trimming cut 5 bases from V and 4 bases from J; bases unmatched to any gene: 3. CDR3 size: 15 residues. CDR3 in amino acids: CASSETSGRYNEQFF. The CDR3, as DNA: TGTGCCAGCAGCGAGACTAGCGGGAGATACAATGAGCAGTTCTTC.

The rearrangement joins TRBV18 to TRBJ2-1, with 8 bases matching TRBD1. Germline CDR1 KGHSH, CDR2 LQKENI. Losses at the gene ends were 2 bases for V and 3 bases for J; bases not matched to a gene: 15. The CDR3 covers 19 residues. The CDR3 bases are TGTGCCAGCTCACCATTTACGAATTTAGGTACAGGGGGCTACAATGAGCAGTTCTTC. Its protein is CASSPFTNLGTGGYNEQFF.

The genes are TRBV27 and TRBJ2-3, with D possibly matching TRBD2 (6 bases). Germline CDR1 is MNHEY and CDR2 is SMNVEV (reference sequence). The V and J ends lost 1 base and 0 bases respectively, with 14 bases between them. The CDR3 consists of 17 residues. CDR3 sequence: CASSLWVSGTSTDTQYF. DNA of the CDR3: TGTGCCAGCAGTTTATGGGTTAGCGGCACTAGCACAGATACGCAGTATTTT.

The chain has TRBV28 and TRBJ2-7, with 7 bases aligning to TRBD2. J lost 2 bases, V lost 8 bases, and 6 bases had no gene match. Germline V CDR1 and CDR2: MDHEN, SYDVKM. The CDR3 extends over 13 amino acids. The DNA for the CDR3 is TGTGCCAGCTCCAGACTAGCCACCTACGAGCAGTACTTC. Residues: CASSRLATYEQYF.

The V and J genes are TRBV28 and TRBJ2-5; D might be TRBD2 (5 bases). Trimming stripped 8 bases from V and 5 bases from J, with 18 bases between. The CDR3 is made up of 14 amino acids. The germline gives CDR1 MDHEN, CDR2 SYDVKM. CDR3 protein: CASESGGGGETQYF. CDR3 nucleotides: TGTGCCAGCGAGTCCGGCGGAGGTGGGGAGACCCAGTACTTC.

As DNA, the CDR3 is TGTGCCAGCAGTTTTTTCACAGGGGATCAAGAGACCCAGTACTTC. This gives the protein CASSFFTGDQETQYF. The V call is TRBV28, the J call TRBJ2-5; 7 bases align to TRBD1. V was pared by 3 bases and J by 2 bases, with 6 bases of the junction left unmatched. The germline CDR1 and CDR2 sequences are MDHEN and SYDVKM. The length of the CDR3 is 15 residues. Full variable domain (rest looked up from reference TRBV28 and TRBJ2-5): DVKVTQSSRYLVKRTGEKVFLECVQDMDHENMFWYRQDPGLGLRLIYFSYDVKMKEKGDIPEGYSVSREKKERFSLILESASTNQTSMYLCASSFFTGDQETQYFGPGTRLLVL.

The chain is built from TRBV7-9 and TRBJ1-1; D is possibly TRBD1 (6 bases). CDR3 length equals 13 residues. Germline V CDR1 and CDR2: SEHNR, FQNEAQ (reference sequence). Between the trimmed V and J ends, which lost 3 bases and 4 bases, there was a span of 9 bases. In DNA, the CDR3 is TGTGCCAGCAGCTTTACAGGGTTCACTGAAGCTTTCTTT. Encoded protein: CASSFTGFTEAFF.

A remark on this clone: The same CDR3 is also encoded by other DNA sequences in this sample. V and J are TRBV7-8 and TRBJ1-1; no firm D call. V was trimmed by 1 base and J by 5 bases, leaving 2 bases between them. CDR1 SGHVS and CDR2 FQNEAQ come from the germline V gene. The CDR3 runs to 11 residues. In DNA, the CDR3 is TGTGCCAGCAGCTTAGTGACTGAAGCTTTCTTT. Amino acids: CASSLVTEAFF.

This clone has only a few counts. This rearrangement joins TRBV5-6 to TRBJ1-1; perhaps TRBD1 as D (5 bases). The CDR3 has 15 residues. The V end lost 4 bases, the J end lost 1 base, and 14 bases lay between the germline ends. Germline loops: CDR1 SGHDT, CDR2 YYEEEE. The CDR3 sequence is CASSTSQGGNTEAFF. The DNA for the CDR3 is TGTGCCAGCAGCACCTCTCAGGGAGGGAACACTGAAGCTTTCTTT.

This rearrangement joins TRBV5-1 to TRBJ1-4, with D perhaps TRBD1 (5 bases). CDR3 length equals 15 residues. Per the germline V gene, CDR1 is SGHRS and CDR2 is YFSETQ. V was cut by 4 bases and J by 6 bases, with 16 bases left in between. CDR3 bases: TGCGCCAGCAGCCCCTCCGGGACCGCCGATGAAAAACTGTTTTTT. This sequence encodes CASSPSGTADEKLFF.

The rearrangement joins TRBV14 to TRBJ1-1; 8 bases match TRBD1. CDR1 and CDR2 (germline): SGHDN, FVKESK. CDR3 length: 13 residues. Trimming at V came to 2 bases and at J to 6 bases, leaving 2 bases not matched to a gene. CDR3 protein: CASSQQTGAEAFF. The CDR3 nucleotides read TGTGCCAGCAGCCAACAGACAGGGGCTGAAGCTTTCTTT.

The V call is TRBV7-2, the J call TRBJ1-5; perhaps TRBD1 as D (5 bases). V was clipped by 6 bases and J by 0 bases, with 12 bases between them. Germline values: CDR1 SGHTA, CDR2 FQGNSA. This CDR3 has 15 residues. The CDR3 region has the DNA TGTGCCAGCAGACCCGGGGCATATAGCAATCAGCCCCAGCATTTT. This gives the protein CASRPGAYSNQPQHF.

The rearrangement uses TRBV6-4 and TRBJ2-2; no clear D gene. CDR1 is MRHNA, CDR2 SNTAGT, per germline. This CDR3 has 16 residues. V lost 0 bases and J lost 5, with 13 bases in between. The CDR3 nucleotides are TGTGCCAGCAGTGACTCGGGTACTATACCGACCGGGGAGCTGTTTTTT. Protein sequence: CASSDSGTIPTGELFF.

The chain links TRBV28 to TRBJ2-5; no reliable D call. Germline lookup yields CDR1 MDHEN and CDR2 SYDVKM. The CDR3 is 14 amino acids. V dropped 4 bases and J dropped 2 bases, with 11 bases sitting between them. This chain's CDR3 is CASSSEDLQETQYF. In DNA, the CDR3 is TGTGCCAGCAGTTCCGAGGACCTACAAGAGACCCAGTACTTC.

This clone was counted at least ten times. The chain carries TRBV7-9 and TRBJ1-4; D possibly corresponds to TRBD1 (5 bases). The CDR3 runs 15 residues. The V gene lost 4 bases and the J gene lost 0 bases, with 9 bases spanning the gap. Per germline, CDR1 SEHNR and CDR2 FQNEAQ (reference sequence). The DNA of the CDR3 is TGTGCCAGCAGCTCACGACAGCCAACTAATGAAAAACTGTTTTTT. It encodes CASSSRQPTNEKLFF.

The chain couples TRBV9 to TRBJ2-1, with D unclear. CDR3 length: 15 amino acids. V was pared by 0 bases and J by 0 bases, with 7 bases between. Germline V CDR1 and CDR2: SGDLS, YYNGEE. This CDR3 reads CASSVGDASYNEQFF. CDR3 sequence (DNA): TGTGCCAGCAGCGTAGGAGACGCCTCCTACAATGAGCAGTTCTTC.

The chain uses TRBV28 and TRBJ2-7; D uncertain. The CDR3 runs 13 residues. In germline, CDR1 is MDHEN, CDR2 SYDVKM. V lost 5 bases and J lost 7, with 15 bases in between. DNA for the CDR3: TGTGCCAGCAGTCCCCGGATCCCCCCAGAGCAGTACTTC. Translation gives CASSPRIPPEQYF.

As for this clone: At one of its ends the junction is not consistent with the germline gene, which may arise from a read error. CDR3 in amino acids: CASSQARGYDEQFF. CDR3 nucleotide sequence: TGCGCCAGCAGCCAAGCTCGGGGCTACGATGAGCAGTTCTTC. The chain employs TRBV4-3 and TRBJ2-1; D might be TRBD1 or TRBD2, each matching 5 bases. The CDR3 is 14 amino acids. In germline, CDR1 is LGHNA, CDR2 YSLEER.

The chain employs TRBV5-1 and TRBJ1-2, with D perhaps matching TRBD1 (5 bases). There are 16 residues in the CDR3. Deletions cut 0 bases from V and 0 bases from J, with 12 bases between. Germline V gene data show CDR1 as SGHRS and CDR2 as YFSETQ. CDR3 nucleotide sequence: TGCGCCAGCAGCTTGGTGATGGGACTCACTAACTATGGCTACACCTTC. Amino acid sequence: CASSLVMGLTNYGYTF.

The rearrangement uses TRBV18 and TRBJ2-7; 7 nucleotides match TRBD1. CDR3 length: 15 residues. Germline CDR1 reads KGHSH; CDR2 reads LQKENI. V was pared by 2 bases and J by 0 bases, with 4 bases of the junction left unmatched. The CDR3 coding sequence is TGTGCCAGCTCACCAGTGACAGGGTCCTCCTACGAGCAGTACTTC. Protein sequence: CASSPVTGSSYEQYF.

Worth noting for this clone: Within the sample, other DNA sequences also encode this same CDR3. The rearrangement joins TRBV7-8 to TRBJ1-1, with 8 bases identical to TRBD1. The J segment lost 2 bases and the V segment lost 3 bases, leaving 2 bases of the junction unmatched. The CDR3 is made up of 14 amino acids. Germline-derived CDR1 and CDR2 are SGHVS and FQNEAQ. CDR3: CASSLSGGNTEAFF. The DNA of the CDR3 is TGTGCCAGCAGCTTGTCAGGGGGCAACACTGAAGCTTTCTTT.

The chain joins TRBV7-3 to TRBJ2-1, with 9 nucleotides matching TRBD1. J lost 4 bases, V lost 1 base, and 2 bases had no gene match. CDR3 size: 15 residues. Germline-derived CDR1 and CDR2 are SGHTA and FQGTGA. The CDR3 loop is CASSLSGTGYNEQFF. The DNA for the CDR3 is TGTGCCAGCAGCTTAAGCGGGACAGGGTACAATGAGCAGTTCTTC.

The chain joins TRBV5-4 to TRBJ2-5, with D perhaps TRBD1 (7 bases). The CDR3 is 14 residues long. The germline gives CDR1 SGHNT, CDR2 YYREEE (reference sequence). The germline V and J ends were trimmed by 4 bases and 4 bases, with 14 bases remaining between them. CDR3 sequence: CASSIDQGGETQYF. For the CDR3, the DNA is TGTGCCAGCAGCATAGACCAGGGGGGAGAGACCCAGTACTTC.

The chain's CDR3 is CASSLTFASVTNTGELFF. DNA of the CDR3: TGTGCCAGCAGCTTAACCTTTGCTAGCGTCACGAACACCGGGGAGCTGTTTTTT. V and J are TRBV7-3 and TRBJ2-2, with a tentative D call TRBD2 (6 bases). CDR1 is SGHTA and CDR2 is FQGTGA in the germline V gene. Trimming stripped 0 bases from V and 0 bases from J, with 14 bases between. The CDR3 is made up of 18 amino acids.

The chain combines TRBV6-5 with TRBJ1-2, with D maybe TRBD1 (6 bases). Trimming removed 6 bases at V and 1 base at J, with 9 bases between. This CDR3 comprises 13 residues. CDR1 is MNHEY and CDR2 is SVGAGI in the germline V gene. In DNA, the CDR3 is TGTGCCAGCAGGCCAGGGGTTAACTATGGCTACACCTTC. Its protein is CASRPGVNYGYTF.

This chain joins TRBV7-3 and TRBJ2-3, with 7 bases matching TRBD2. The V segment lost 0 bases and the J segment 0 bases; nucleotides outside the gene matches: 9. The germline CDR1 and CDR2 sequences are SGHTA and FQGTGA. The CDR3 totals 18 residues. CDR3 sequence: CASSLTSVGGFSTDTQYF. In DNA, the CDR3 is TGTGCCAGCAGCTTAACTTCTGTCGGGGGGTTTAGCACAGATACGCAGTATTTT. The full variable domain, in which reference TRBV7-3 and TRBJ2-3 provide the parts outside the CDR3, is GAGVSQTPSNKVTEKGKYVELRCDPISGHTALYWYRQSLGQGPEFLIYFQGTGAADDSGLPNDRFFAVRPEGSVSTLKIQRTERGDSAVYLCASSLTSVGGFSTDTQYFGPGTRLTVL.

This rearrangement joins TRBV28 to TRBJ1-3; 8 nucleotides match TRBD1. Germline lookup yields CDR1 MDHEN and CDR2 SYDVKM. CDR3 length: 16 amino acids. The trim removed 5 bases at V and 0 bases at J, leaving 6 bases unmatched. CDR3 region: CASSPTTGASGNTIYF. CDR3 nucleotide sequence: TGTGCCAGCAGTCCAACGACAGGGGCCTCTGGAAACACCATATATTTT.